The T cell receptor (beta chain) under discussion was sequenced for a study of T cell repertoires in cytomegalovirus infection. Study as a whole: Well-studied HLA-B-restricted CMV epitopes were used in the study alongside recently identified HLA-C-restricted ones. The public TCR beta signatures pointed to both CMV infection and matching HLA type.

Concerning this clonotype itself: The target antigen is unknown.

CDR1 SGHRS and CDR2 YFSETQ come from the germline V gene. Trimming took 5 bases from V and 4 from J, leaving 16 bases between them. This CDR3 spans 14 amino acids. TCRdb reanalysed the reads using MiXCR and keeps one entry per CDR3 protein. The sample has 800,000 to 950,000 distinct CDR3 sequences; roughly 33% are singletons. The clonotype originates from a human donor in good health (CMV status not recorded). Some clones in this sample may be carry-over from other donors' samples. The specimen was cultured CD8+ T cells from PBMCs, collected from culture after CMV antigen stimulation. The chain employs TRBV5-1 and TRBJ2-7; a possible D gene is TRBD1 (5 bases). CDR3 amino acids: CASRRGDSVYEQYF. The DNA for the CDR3 is TGCGCCAGCAGACGCGGAGACAGCGTTTACGAGCAGTACTTC.